The present T cell receptor beta chain was sequenced within a study of Graves' ophthalmopathy and Graves' hyperthyroidism. Overall study context: Before any treatment was given, at initial diagnosis, peripheral blood was collected.

The V gene's germline CDR1 is LGHDT and CDR2 YNNKEL (reference sequence). The CDR3 has 17 residues. V shed 1 base and J 6 bases; nucleotides not matched to a gene: 9. Over 18 months of follow-up, stable hyperthyroidism required that no ophthalmopathy appear. The starting material, approximately 9.7 ml of fresh peripheral blood, provided the PBMCs. Amplification of the TCR beta CDR3 regions used RNA transcripts (as template). HTBI primers served in a first-round RT-PCR, which a second-round multiplex PCR followed. TCRdb independently ran MiXCR on the multiplex PCR reads; one entry per CDR3 protein. The sample yields just over 400,000 distinct CDR3 sequences, around 21% seen once. Overall study findings and caveats: Most thyroid clonotypes with frequency above 0.001 were detected in blood too.

This clonotype has ten or more counts. Its antigen remains unknown. The sequence came from a woman under 30 with stable Graves' hyperthyroidism. J is TRBJ2-2 and V is TRBV3-1; the match to TRBD2 covers 9 bases. The sequenced sample was peripheral blood. CDR3 sequence (DNA): TGTGCCAGCAGCCAAGGGGATCCGGGACTAGCTCCCGGGGAGCTGTTTTTT. Translating it yields CASSQGDPGLAPGELFF.